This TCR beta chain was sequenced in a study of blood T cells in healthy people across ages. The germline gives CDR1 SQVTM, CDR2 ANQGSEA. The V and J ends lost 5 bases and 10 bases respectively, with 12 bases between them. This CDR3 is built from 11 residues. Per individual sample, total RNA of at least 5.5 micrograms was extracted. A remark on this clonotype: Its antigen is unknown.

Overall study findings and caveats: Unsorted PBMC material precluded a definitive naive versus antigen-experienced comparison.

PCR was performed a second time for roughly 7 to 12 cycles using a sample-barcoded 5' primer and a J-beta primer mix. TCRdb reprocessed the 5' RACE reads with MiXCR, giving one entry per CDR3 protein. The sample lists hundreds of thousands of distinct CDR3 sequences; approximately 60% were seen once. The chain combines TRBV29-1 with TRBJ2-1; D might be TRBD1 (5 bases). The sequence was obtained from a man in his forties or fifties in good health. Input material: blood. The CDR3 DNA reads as TGCAGCGTTAGGTGGGGCGAAGAGCAGTTCTTC. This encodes CSVRWGEEQFF.